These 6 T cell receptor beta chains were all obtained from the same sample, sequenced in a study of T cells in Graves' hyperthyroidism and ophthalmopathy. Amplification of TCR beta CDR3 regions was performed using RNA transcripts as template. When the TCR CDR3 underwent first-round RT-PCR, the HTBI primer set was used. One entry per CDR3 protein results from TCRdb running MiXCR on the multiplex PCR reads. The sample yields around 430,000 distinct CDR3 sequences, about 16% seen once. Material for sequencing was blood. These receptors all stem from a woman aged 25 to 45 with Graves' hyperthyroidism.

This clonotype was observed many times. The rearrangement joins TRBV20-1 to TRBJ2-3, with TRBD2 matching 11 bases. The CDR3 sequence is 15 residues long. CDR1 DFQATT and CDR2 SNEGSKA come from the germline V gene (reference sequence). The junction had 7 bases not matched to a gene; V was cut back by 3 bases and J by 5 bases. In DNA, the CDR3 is TGCAGTGCTAGTACTAGCGGGAGACGGGGAGATACGCAGTATTTT. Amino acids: CSASTSGRRGDTQYF.

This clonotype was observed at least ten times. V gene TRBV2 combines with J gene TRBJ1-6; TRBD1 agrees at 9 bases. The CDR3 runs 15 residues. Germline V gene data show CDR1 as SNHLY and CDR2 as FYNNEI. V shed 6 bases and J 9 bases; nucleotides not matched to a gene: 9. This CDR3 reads CASREGDRGSSPLHF. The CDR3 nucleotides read TGTGCCAGCAGGGAGGGAGACAGGGGGAGTTCACCCCTCCACTTT.

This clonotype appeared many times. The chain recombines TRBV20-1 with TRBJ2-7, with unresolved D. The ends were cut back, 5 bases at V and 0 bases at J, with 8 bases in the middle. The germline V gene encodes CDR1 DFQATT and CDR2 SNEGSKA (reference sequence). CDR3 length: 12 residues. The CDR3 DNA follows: TGCAGTGCTTCCGACGGCTCCTACGAGCAGTACTTC. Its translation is CSASDGSYEQYF.

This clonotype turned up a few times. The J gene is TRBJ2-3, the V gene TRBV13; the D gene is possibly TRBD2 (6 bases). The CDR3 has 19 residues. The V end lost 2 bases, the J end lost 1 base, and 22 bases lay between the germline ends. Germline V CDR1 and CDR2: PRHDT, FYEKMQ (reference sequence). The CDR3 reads CASSLTATGRGTRTDTQYF. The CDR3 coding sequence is TGTGCCAGCAGCTTAACAGCTACTGGGCGGGGAACGCGCACAGATACGCAGTATTTT.

CDR3 DNA: TGCAGCGCCGGGGGTGGAGGCTTGGAGACCCAGTACTTC. It encodes CSAGGGGLETQYF. This chain links TRBV29-1 with TRBJ2-5; perhaps TRBD2 as D (6 bases). This CDR3 is 13 amino acids long. CDR1 and CDR2 (germline): SQVTM, ANQGSEA. The ends were cut back, 7 bases at V and 5 bases at J, with 17 bases in the middle. The full variable domain, with the rest looked up from reference TRBV29-1 and TRBJ2-5, is SAVISQKPSRDICQRGTSLTIQCQVDSQVTMMFWYRQQPGQSLTLIATANQGSEATYESGFVIDKFPISRPNLTFSTLTVSNMSPEDSSIYLCSAGGGGLETQYFGPGTRLLVL.

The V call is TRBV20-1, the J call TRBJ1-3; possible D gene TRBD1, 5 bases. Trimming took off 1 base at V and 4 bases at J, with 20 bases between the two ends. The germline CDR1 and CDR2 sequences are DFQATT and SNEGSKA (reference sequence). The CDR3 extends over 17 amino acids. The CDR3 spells CSARVTSGPTLGNTIYF. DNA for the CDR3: TGCAGTGCTAGAGTAACGTCAGGGCCCACTCTGGGAAACACCATATATTTT.